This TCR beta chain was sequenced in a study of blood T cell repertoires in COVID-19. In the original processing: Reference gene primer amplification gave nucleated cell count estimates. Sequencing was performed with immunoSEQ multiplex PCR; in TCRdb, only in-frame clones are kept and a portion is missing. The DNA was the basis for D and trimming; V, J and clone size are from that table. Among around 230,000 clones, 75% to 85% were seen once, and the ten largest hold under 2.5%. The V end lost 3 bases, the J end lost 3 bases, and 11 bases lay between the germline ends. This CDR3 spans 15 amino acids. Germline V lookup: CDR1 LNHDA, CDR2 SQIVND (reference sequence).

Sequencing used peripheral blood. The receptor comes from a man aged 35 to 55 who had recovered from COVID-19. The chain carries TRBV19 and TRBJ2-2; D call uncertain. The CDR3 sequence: CASSIRGQHTGELFF. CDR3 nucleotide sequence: TGTGCCAGTAGTATTCGTGGCCAACACACCGGGGAGCTGTTTTTT.